The clone carrying this T cell receptor beta chain was observed many times. The entry originates in a study of T cells in Graves' hyperthyroidism and ophthalmopathy. Researchers took RNA transcripts and amplified the TCR beta CDR3 regions from them. HTBI primers were used for first-round RT-PCR of the TCR CDR3. TCRdb reprocessed the multiplex PCR reads with MiXCR, giving one entry per CDR3 protein. The table includes over 450,000 distinct CDR3 sequences, roughly 17% detected once. CDR1 and CDR2 (germline): MDHEN, SYDVKM. CDR3 length: 14 amino acids. V was clipped by 4 bases and J by 6 bases, with 13 bases between them. Thyroid ultrasound and orbital computed tomography, with clinical symptoms and serum thyroxine and TRAb, informed diagnoses. It was less than 13 ml of fresh peripheral blood that supplied the PBMCs.

The material sequenced was blood. The source is a woman aged 18-29 years with Graves' ophthalmopathy. The chain is built from TRBV28 and TRBJ2-4, with a possible D match to TRBD1 (5 bases). This chain's CDR3 is CASSSLGLSNIQYF. The CDR3 DNA sequence: TGTGCCAGCAGTTCCCTGGGGCTATCAAACATTCAGTACTTC.